This TCR beta chain was profiled in a study of a mutant IDH1 vaccine in newly diagnosed glioma. Study-wide context: Vaccines were begun 4-6 weeks after radiotherapy alone, or with temozolomide cycles. It was radiotherapy, temozolomide, or both that patients received previously, with most receiving both. Week 35 held visit V12, while week 47 held visit V13.

The time point is: week 35, safety follow-up. Vaccine doses each comprised 300 ug of mutant IDH1 20-mer peptide, with topical imiquimod. V was cut by 4 bases and J by 6 bases, with 16 bases left in between. The germline gives CDR1 SGHDT, CDR2 YYEEEE. The CDR3 sequence is 15 residues long. Libraries were prepared by immunoSEQ multiplex PCR; TCRdb keeps only in-frame clonotypes and omits some of them. The sample has around 69,000 clones, around 87% seen once. Notes on the study in general: Roughly 92% of patients showed vaccine-induced immune responses across multiple MHC alleles.

Of note for this clone: Its cognate antigen is unknown.

Sequencing used PBMCs, obtained from a glioma patient whose treatment included an IDH1 peptide vaccine. The rearrangement joins TRBV5-6 to TRBJ1-4; no reliable D call. This clonotype was obtained from a man aged 25 to 45 with glioma. As DNA, the CDR3 is TGTGCCAGCAGCCCTCGGTTTAGGGCGGATGAAAAACTGTTTTTT. As protein: CASSPRFRADEKLFF.